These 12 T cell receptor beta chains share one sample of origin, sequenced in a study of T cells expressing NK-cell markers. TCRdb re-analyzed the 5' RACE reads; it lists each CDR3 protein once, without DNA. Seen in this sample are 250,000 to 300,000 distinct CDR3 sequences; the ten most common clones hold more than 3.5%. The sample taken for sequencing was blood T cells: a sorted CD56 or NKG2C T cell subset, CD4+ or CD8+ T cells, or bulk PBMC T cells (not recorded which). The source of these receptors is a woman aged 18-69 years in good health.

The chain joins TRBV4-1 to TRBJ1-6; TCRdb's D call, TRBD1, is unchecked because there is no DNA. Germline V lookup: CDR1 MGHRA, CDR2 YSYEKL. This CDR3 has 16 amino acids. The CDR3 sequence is CASSQEGQGAESPLHF.

CDR3 amino acids: CSARGLSGGNNEQFF. The chain has TRBV20-1 and TRBJ2-1; the D call from TCRdb, TRBD2, cannot be confirmed without DNA. Germline CDR1 is DFQATT and CDR2 is SNEGSKA (reference sequence). This CDR3 contains 15 residues.

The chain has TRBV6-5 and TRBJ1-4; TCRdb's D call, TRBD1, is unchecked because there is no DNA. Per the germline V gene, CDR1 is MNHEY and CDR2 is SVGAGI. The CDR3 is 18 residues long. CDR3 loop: CASSNPGARGLTNEKLFF.

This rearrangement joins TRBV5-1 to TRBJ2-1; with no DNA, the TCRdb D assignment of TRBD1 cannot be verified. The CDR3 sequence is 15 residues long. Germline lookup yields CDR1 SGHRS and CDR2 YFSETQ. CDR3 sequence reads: CASSLLGTAANEQFF.

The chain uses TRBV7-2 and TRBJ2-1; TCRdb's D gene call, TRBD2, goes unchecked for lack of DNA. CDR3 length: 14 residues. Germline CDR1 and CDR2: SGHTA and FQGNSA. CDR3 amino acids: CASSLSPSLNEQFF.

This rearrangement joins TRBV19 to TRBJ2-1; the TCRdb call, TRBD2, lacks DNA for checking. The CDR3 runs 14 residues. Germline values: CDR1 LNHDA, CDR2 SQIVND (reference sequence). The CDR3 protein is CASSQRGEKNEQFF.

The CDR3 here is CASRLRGQSGNTIYF. This rearrangement joins TRBV7-2 to TRBJ1-3; absent DNA, TCRdb's TRBD1 call cannot be checked. CDR3 length equals 15 residues. The germline gives CDR1 SGHTA, CDR2 FQGNSA.

CDR3 region: CAISTPGQPQHF. The V gene is TRBV10-3, the J gene TRBJ1-5; with no DNA, the TCRdb D assignment of TRBD1 cannot be verified. The germline gives CDR1 ENHRY, CDR2 SYGVKD. The CDR3 is 12 amino acids.

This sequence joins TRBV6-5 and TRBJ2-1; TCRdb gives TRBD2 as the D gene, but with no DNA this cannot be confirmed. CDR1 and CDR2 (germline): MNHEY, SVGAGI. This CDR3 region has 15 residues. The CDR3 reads CASSYSNLVGNEQFF.

CDR3 region: CASSQDRGAYNEQFF. The J gene is TRBJ2-1, the V gene TRBV3-1; TCRdb designates TRBD1, a call that cannot be tested without DNA. The CDR3 spans 15 residues. Germline CDR1 reads LGHDT; CDR2 reads YNNKEL (reference sequence).

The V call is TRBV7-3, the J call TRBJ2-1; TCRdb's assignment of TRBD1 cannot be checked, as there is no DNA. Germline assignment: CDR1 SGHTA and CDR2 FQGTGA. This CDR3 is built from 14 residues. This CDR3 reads CASSLMGASNEQFF.

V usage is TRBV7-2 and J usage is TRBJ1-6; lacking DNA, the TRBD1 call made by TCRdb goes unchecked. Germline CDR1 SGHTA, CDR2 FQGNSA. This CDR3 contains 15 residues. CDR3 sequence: CASSAGALYNSPLHF.